This T cell receptor (beta chain) was documented in a study of blood T cell repertoires in COVID-19. Across the study: From T cells, B-cell-depleted T cells, or PBMCs came the material, which was cDNA or gDNA.

This clone was picked up one time. Original methodology: Estimates of nucleated cell counts were drawn from the amplification of reference gene primers. TCRdb's table, derived via immunoSEQ multiplex PCR, lists solely in-frame clones and lacks some. The V and J calls and clone size come from that table; D and trimming were worked out from the DNA. Here the sample spans about 190,000 clones, 84% being singletons. Germline loops: CDR1 SGHNT, CDR2 YYREEE (reference sequence). The CDR3 sequence is 16 residues long. Losses at the gene ends were 4 bases for V and 3 bases for J; bases not matched to a gene: 8. Participant ages covered about 18 to 90 years across approximately 25 US areas.

The rearrangement uses TRBV5-4 and TRBJ2-1; 9 bases agree with TRBD2. Sequenced material: PBMCs or T cells enriched from blood (not recorded which). The receptor comes from a woman in her thirties who had been exposed to COVID-19. CDR3 bases: TGTGCCAGCAGCGTTTCTAGCGGGGAGAACTACAATGAGCAGTTCTTC. Translation gives CASSVSSGENYNEQFF.